This is a list of T cell receptor beta chains from one sample in a study of T cells in Graves' hyperthyroidism and ophthalmopathy. TCRdb recomputed calls from the multiplex PCR reads with MiXCR, one row per CDR3 protein. The table shows 350,000 to 400,000 distinct CDR3 sequences, with 14% to 15% occurring only once. The sample was blood. These receptors were taken from a woman aged 25 to 39 with Graves' hyperthyroidism. Each CDR3 is given with its conserved first and last residue. A D gene is named only where the DNA matches it firmly. Expanded clones get a size class; other rows say once, few or many, or leave the size out.

D	J	size	V	DNA	CDR3
NA	TRBJ2-7	NA	TRBV25-1	TGTGCCAGCAGTGGTCCAGGGCTCGAGCAGTACTTC	CASSGPGLEQYF
NA	TRBJ2-1	NA	TRBV6-6	TGTGCCAGCAGTTACTCCGGGCCCGTCTCCTACAATGAGCAGTTCTTC	CASSYSGPVSYNEQFF
TRBD2	TRBJ2-2	few	TRBV4-1	TGCGCCAGCGGACTAGCGGGAGTTGACACCGGGGAGCTGTTTTTT	CASGLAGVDTGELFF
NA	TRBJ1-5	many	TRBV5-1	TGTGCCAGCAGCTTGGAGGGGACAAGTAATCAGCCCCAGCATTTT	CASSLEGTSNQPQHF
NA	TRBJ1-1	many	TRBV18	TGTGCCAGCTCCCAAGACAGGCAAACTGAAGCTTTCTTT	CASSQDRQTEAFF
TRBD1	TRBJ1-5	NA	TRBV29-1	TGCAGCGTCCAACAGGGGGCGAGTAGCAATCAGCCCCAACATTTT	CSVQQGASSNQPQHF
TRBD1	TRBJ2-5	many	TRBV12-3/TRBV12-4	TGTGCCAGCACCACCGGGACAGTAGCAGAGACCCAGTACTTC	CASTTGTVAETQYF
NA	TRBJ2-7	many	TRBV30	TGTGCCTGGAGTCCCGGGGGCAGGGTTGTTTACGAGCAGTACTTC	CAWSPGGRVVYEQYF
NA	TRBJ1-6	few	TRBV27	TGTGCCAGCAGTTTACTTGCCGTGTCCCTGGGGGGGTCACCCCTCCACTTT	CASSLLAVSLGGSPLHF
TRBD1	TRBJ2-5	many	TRBV2	TGTGCCAGCAGTGAAGGTCAGGGGGCGGGAGAGACCCAGTACTTC	CASSEGQGAGETQYF
NA	TRBJ2-5	few	TRBV24-1	TGTGCCACCGGGGACGGCAGGGGTCAAGAGACCCAGTACTTC	CATGDGRGQETQYF
TRBD2	TRBJ2-1	few	TRBV10-2	TGCGCCAGCAGTGGAGCGGGAGTTAACAATGAGCAGTTCTTC	CASSGAGVNNEQFF
TRBD2	TRBJ2-3	few	TRBV12-3/TRBV12-4	TGTGCCAGCAGGGACCTGGGACTAGCCCCAGATACGCAGTATTTT	CASRDLGLAPDTQYF
NA	TRBJ1-2	many	TRBV12-3/TRBV12-4	TGTGCCAGCAGTTTAGCGCTGGGGAACTATGGCTACACCTTC	CASSLALGNYGYTF
TRBD1	TRBJ2-7	many	TRBV7-2	TGTGCCAGCAGCTTAATGACAGGGGTGGACGAGCAGTACTTC	CASSLMTGVDEQYF
TRBD1	TRBJ1-2	few	TRBV10-1	TGCGCCAGCAGTGAGTCGGTCGACGGACAGGGCAATGGCTACACCTTC	CASSESVDGQGNGYTF
NA	TRBJ1-5	few	TRBV7-2	TGTGCCAGCAGCTTAGATTTGATTGAGGGCCTGAGCAATCAGCCCCAGCATTTT	CASSLDLIEGLSNQPQHF
NA	TRBJ2-3	NA	TRBV2	TGTGCCAGCCTACATGGGCCAGATACGCAGTATTTT	CASLHGPDTQYF
TRBD1	TRBJ2-7	NA	TRBV18	TGTGCCAGCTCCCCCGTTTGGGACAGGGCCTACGAGCAGTACTTC	CASSPVWDRAYEQYF
NA	TRBJ2-2	NA	TRBV4-1	TGCGCCAGCACCTCTTTGGGGAGCCCCGGGGAGCTGTTTTTT	CASTSLGSPGELFF
TRBD1	TRBJ1-2	many	TRBV6-1	TGTGCCAGCAGTCTCGGACAGGGGGACTATGGCTACACCTTC	CASSLGQGDYGYTF
NA	TRBJ2-2	many	TRBV30	TGTGCCTGGACCCCACTTGTTTCAATGGGGGAGCTGTTTTTT	CAWTPLVSMGELFF
TRBD1	TRBJ1-6	NA	TRBV15	TGTGCCACCAGCAGACGACAGGGCCCTCAATCACCCCTCCACTTT	CATSRRQGPQSPLHF
TRBD1	TRBJ2-1	many	TRBV27	TGTGCCAGCAGTTTATTGGGGGACAGGGATAATGAGCAGTTCTTC	CASSLLGDRDNEQFF
NA	TRBJ1-3	NA	TRBV18	TGTGCCAGCTCAACCACCCACGAGGATGGAAACACCATATATTTT	CASSTTHEDGNTIYF
NA	TRBJ1-1	many	TRBV27	TGTGCCAGCAGACCAGGGGTAAACACTGAAGCTTTCTTT	CASRPGVNTEAFF
NA	TRBJ2-1	many	TRBV5-8	TGTGCCAGCAGCTTTTCTAGCGTCGGTTACAATGAGCAGTTCTTC	CASSFSSVGYNEQFF
NA	TRBJ2-3	many	TRBV5-6	TGTGCCAGCAGCTTGGGGTCCCACCAGGATACGCAGTATTTT	CASSLGSHQDTQYF
TRBD2	TRBJ2-1	many	TRBV13	TGTGCCAGCAGAAAAGCGGGAACAAACTACAATGAGCAGTTCTTC	CASRKAGTNYNEQFF
TRBD2	TRBJ2-7	many	TRBV7-6	TGTGCCAGCAGCTTAGGTACTAGCGGGGACTCCTACGAGCAGTACTTC	CASSLGTSGDSYEQYF
NA	TRBJ2-1	many	TRBV2	TGTGCCAGCTCGAGAAGCGACAATGAGCAGTTCTTC	CASSRSDNEQFF
TRBD2	TRBJ2-7	NA	TRBV10-3	TGTGCCATCAGTGGGTGGGAAAGCGGGAGGGTCGACGAGCAGTACTTC	CAISGWESGRVDEQYF
NA	TRBJ2-7	many	TRBV28	TGTGCCAGCAGATGGACAGGAGGGGAGCAGTACTTC	CASRWTGGEQYF
NA	TRBJ2-1	many	TRBV3-1	TGTGCCAGCAGCCAAGAAGGGGCCAAAGCTGGAAATGAGCAGTTCTTC	CASSQEGAKAGNEQFF
NA	TRBJ1-5	many	TRBV6-1	TGTGCCACCCTCCACCCGGGGGGCAGGAGTCAGCCCCAGCATTTT	CATLHPGGRSQPQHF
NA	TRBJ1-2	NA	TRBV19	TGTGCCAGTAGTATTAACCCCATCAGGGGTAGAGGTGGCTACGCCTTC	CASSINPIRGRGGYAF
TRBD2	TRBJ2-5	few	TRBV4-1	TGCGCCAGCAGCCAAGAATTAGCGGGAGACCTCCGGTTGTACTTC	CASSQELAGDLRLYF
NA	TRBJ2-1	few	TRBV18	TGTGCCAGCTCACCGCGGGACGCCTTATTGAGGAACAATGAGCAGTTCTTC	CASSPRDALLRNNEQFF
NA	TRBJ2-5	many	TRBV6-1	TGTGCCAGCAGTGAATTTCGTCAAGAGACCCAGTACTTC	CASSEFRQETQYF
TRBD1	TRBJ1-6	many	TRBV28	TGTGCCAGCAGTCCCACACAGGGGAATTCACCCCTCCACTTT	CASSPTQGNSPLHF
NA	TRBJ2-2	few	TRBV7-9	TGTGCCAGCAGCCCACCATCGGGACAAAACACCGGGGAGCTGTTTTTT	CASSPPSGQNTGELFF
NA	TRBJ2-3	many	TRBV7-2	TGTGCCAGCAGCTTTGTCACAGAGTCGCATACGCAGTATTTT	CASSFVTESHTQYF
NA	TRBJ1-5	few	TRBV2	TGTGCCAGCAGAAGGACACTAAACGGGAATCAGCCCCAGCATTTT	CASRRTLNGNQPQHF
NA	TRBJ1-1	many	TRBV7-3	TGTGCCAGCAGCTTAACGGCAGGGATGAACACTGAAGCTTTCTTT	CASSLTAGMNTEAFF
TRBD1	TRBJ1-2	NA	TRBV28	TGTGCCAGCAGTCTACGGACAGGGATTGATGGCTACACCTTC	CASSLRTGIDGYTF
TRBD1	TRBJ1-6	few	TRBV28	TGTGCCAGCAACCGACAGGGGAATTCACCCCTCCACTTT	CASNRQGNSPLHF
NA	TRBJ1-1	many	TRBV5-1	TGCGCCAGCAGGCCGATCACGGCAGCTTTGAACACTGAAGCTTTCTTT	CASRPITAALNTEAFF
TRBD2	TRBJ2-3	NA	TRBV28	TGTGCCAGCAGTTTATGGTGGGCTAGCGGGAGTACAGATACGCAGTATTTT	CASSLWWASGSTDTQYF
NA	TRBJ2-1	few	TRBV20-1	TGCAGTGCTAGAGATTACCAGGGCGGATACAATGAGCAGTTCTTC	CSARDYQGGYNEQFF
TRBD2	TRBJ2-3	few	TRBV5-1	TGCGCCAGCAGCGGTACCCTAGCGGGGAGGGTAGATACGCAGTATTTT	CASSGTLAGRVDTQYF
TRBD1	TRBJ1-2	many	TRBV28	TGTGCCAGCGGACCCAGGGGGGGGTACTATGGCTACACCTTC	CASGPRGGYYGYTF
TRBD2	TRBJ2-1	few	TRBV20-1	TGCAGTGCTAGAGCGGGAGGGCCATACAATGAGCAGTTCTTC	CSARAGGPYNEQFF
NA	TRBJ1-5	NA	TRBV19	TGTGCCAGTAGGGGGGACATTAGCAATCAGCCCCAGCATTTT	CASRGDISNQPQHF
NA	TRBJ2-6	many	TRBV10-3	TGTGCCATCAGTGAGGGAGCAGGGAGCTCTGGGGCCAACGTCCTGACTTTC	CAISEGAGSSGANVLTF